What follows are 28 T cell receptor beta chains derived from one specimen sequenced in a study of cytomegalovirus exposure and HLA in healthy donors. The primer mix had 60 Vbeta and 13 Jbeta primers. Libraries were prepared by immunoSEQ multiplex PCR; TCRdb keeps only in-frame clonotypes and omits some of them. The repertoire holds about 160,000 clones, with over 70% as singletons. Sample: PBMCs. These receptors all come from a young woman in good health and CMV-seronegative.

The chain recombines TRBV7-6 with TRBJ1-5; 9 nucleotides match TRBD1. V dropped 5 bases and J dropped 7; count of bases not matched to a gene: 6. CDR3 length: 14 residues. The V gene's germline CDR1 is SGHVS and CDR2 FNYEAQ. CDR3: CASSLTGGDQPQHF. The CDR3 DNA reads TGTGCCAGCAGCCTAACAGGGGGCGACCAGCCCCAGCATTTT.

The gene calls are TRBV6-1 and TRBJ2-7; possibly TRBD2 for D (6 bases). V lost 10 bases and J lost 5, with 18 bases in between. Germline CDR1 MNHNS, CDR2 SASEGT. This CDR3 has 13 amino acids. DNA for the CDR3: TGTGCCACCTCGGGGGTGGGAGGAAACGAGCAGTACTTC. It specifies CATSGVGGNEQYF.

Only one count was recorded for this clone. The chain joins TRBV12-5 to TRBJ2-5; D call uncertain. V lost 3 bases and J 5 bases, leaving 7 bases between the germline ends. The CDR3 runs 12 residues. The germline gives CDR1 LGHNT, CDR2 FRNRAP. CDR3 sequence reads: CASGFLGETQYF. The DNA of the CDR3 is TGTGCTAGTGGTTTTCTAGGCGAGACCCAGTACTTC.

The chain recombines TRBV18 with TRBJ2-2; D gene uncertain. The CDR3 has 15 residues. The V end was cut by 3 bases, the J end by 4 bases, with 12 bases between. CDR1 and CDR2 (germline): KGHSH, LQKENI. The CDR3 loop reads CASSPIPTATGELFF. The DNA for the CDR3 is TGTGCCAGCTCACCTATTCCTACAGCCACCGGGGAGCTGTTTTTT.

The chain employs TRBV28 and TRBJ1-1; 7 bases align to TRBD1. The CDR3 length is 15 residues. The trim removed 5 bases at V and 1 base at J, leaving 7 bases unmatched. CDR1 and CDR2 from the germline V gene are MDHEN and SYDVKM. The CDR3 region is CASSPADRANTEAFF. DNA for the CDR3: TGTGCCAGCAGTCCCGCCGACAGGGCGAACACTGAAGCTTTCTTT.

V gene TRBV4-1 combines with J gene TRBJ1-1; the D is unclear. With 0 bases removed from V and 5 bases from J, the gap between germline ends came to 16 bases. CDR3 size: 16 residues. Germline V gives CDR1 MGHRA, CDR2 YSYEKL. The CDR3 sequence is CASSQDRVGTRTEAFF. CDR3 DNA: TGCGCCAGCAGCCAAGATCGCGTGGGCACGCGAACTGAAGCTTTCTTT.

This clone was recorded a few times. The chain combines TRBV5-1 with TRBJ2-5, with unresolved D. Germline V CDR1 and CDR2: SGHRS, YFSETQ. V lost 0 bases and J lost 1, with 10 bases in between. CDR3 size: 15 residues. The CDR3 loop is CASSLAVGIQETQYF. CDR3 bases: TGCGCCAGCAGCTTGGCCGTGGGCATCCAAGAGACCCAGTACTTC.

The chain combines TRBV27 with TRBJ2-7, with D possibly being TRBD1 (6 bases). Germline lookup yields CDR1 MNHEY and CDR2 SMNVEV (reference sequence). V was trimmed by 5 bases and J by 1 base, leaving 12 bases between them. The CDR3 extends over 14 amino acids. The CDR3 nucleotides read TGTGCCAGCAGTACGAGGACAGAATCCTACGAGCAGTACTTC. Translating it yields CASSTRTESYEQYF.

This clone was seen only once. V usage is TRBV30 and J usage is TRBJ2-2, with 14 bases that match TRBD2. CDR3 length: 18 residues. Losses at the gene ends were 3 bases for V and 5 bases for J; bases not matched to a gene: 11. Germline CDR1 and CDR2: GTSNPN and SVGIG (reference sequence). CDR3 residues: CAWSVPRGLAGETGELFF. In nucleotides, the CDR3 is TGTGCCTGGAGCGTACCGAGGGGACTAGCGGGGGAGACCGGGGAGCTGTTTTTT.

The chain combines TRBV19 with TRBJ2-1, with 8 positions matching TRBD2. The length of the CDR3 is 15 residues. Germline assignment: CDR1 LNHDA and CDR2 SQIVND (reference sequence). Trimming took 3 bases from V and 2 from J; bases not matched to a gene: 3. In DNA, the CDR3 is TGTGCCAGTAGTATTGCGGGGGGCCCCTACAATGAGCAGTTCTTC. It is translated as CASSIAGGPYNEQFF.

The rearrangement links TRBV11-2 to TRBJ1-5; 7 bases are a match to TRBD1. This CDR3 has 13 residues. The ends lost 2 bases at V and 8 bases at J; junction bases unmatched: 3. Germline assignment: CDR1 SGHAT and CDR2 FQNNGV. This CDR3 reads CASSLSTGEPQHF. The CDR3 DNA reads TGTGCCAGCAGCTTAAGTACAGGGGAGCCCCAGCATTTT.

The rearrangement links TRBV4-2 to TRBJ2-3; a possible D gene is TRBD2 (7 bases). Trimming took 5 bases from V and 5 from J, leaving 14 bases between them. This CDR3 contains 14 residues. The germline V gene has CDR1 LGHNA and CDR2 YNFKEQ. CDR3 nucleotide sequence: TGTGCCAGCAGCAGAGGGGGGGCAGGAGATACGCAGTATTTT. Protein: CASSRGGAGDTQYF.

Worth noting for this clone: Relative to the germline gene, one junction end is altered; a read error may explain this. This chain connects TRBV7-9 to TRBJ1-5, with TRBD1 as a possible D gene (5 bases). Looked up from germline, CDR1 is SEHNR and CDR2 is FQNEAQ (reference sequence). This CDR3 spans 13 amino acids. The CDR3 loop reads CSSSVLRGEPQHF. DNA for the CDR3: TGTTCCAGCAGCGTTCTCCGGGGGGAGCCCCAGCATTTT.

The chain combines TRBV7-2 with TRBJ1-2, with D unclear. Deletions cut 5 bases from V and 7 bases from J, with 14 bases between. The CDR3 loop spans 13 amino acids. CDR1 is SGHTA and CDR2 is FQGNSA in the germline V gene. The CDR3 loop reads CASSIWQVGGYTF. In DNA, the CDR3 is TGTGCCAGCAGCATATGGCAGGTCGGTGGCTACACCTTC. The variable domain in full, with the rest retrieved from reference TRBV7-2 and TRBJ1-2, is GAGVSQSPSNKVTEKGKDVELRCDPISGHTALYWYRQSLGQGLEFLIYFQGNSAPDKSGLPSDRFSAERTGGSVSTLTIQRTQQEDSAVYLCASSIWQVGGYTFGSGTRLTVV.

The CDR3 nucleotides read TGTGCCACCAGCAGAAAGGGCGGGGGGCCGAGGACCGGGGAGCTGTTTTTT. Its translation is CATSRKGGGPRTGELFF. This chain uses TRBV15 with TRBJ2-2; TRBD2 matches 8 bases. The CDR3 is made up of 17 amino acids. J lost 5 bases, V lost 2 bases, and 10 bases had no gene match. Germline values: CDR1 LNHNV, CDR2 YYDKDF (reference sequence). Complete variable domain (other parts from reference TRBV15 and TRBJ2-2): DAMVIQNPRYQVTQFGKPVTLSCSQTLNHNVMYWYQQKSSQAPKLLFHYYDKDFNNEADTPDNFQSRRPNTSFCFLDIRSPGLGDTAMYLCATSRKGGGPRTGELFFGEGSRLTVL.

The chain links TRBV30 to TRBJ1-2; weak D call: TRBD1 (5 bases). The germline V gene has CDR1 GTSNPN and CDR2 SVGIG (reference sequence). Trimming shortened V by 4 bases and J by 6 bases, and 18 bases separated the two germline ends. The CDR3 loop spans 14 amino acids. The CDR3, as DNA: TGTGCCTGGAAATTGGGGGGTGAGGTGAATGGCTACACCTTC. Protein product: CAWKLGGEVNGYTF.

J is TRBJ1-5 and V is TRBV27, with a tentative D call TRBD1 (6 bases). CDR3 size: 16 residues. Trimming took off 6 bases at V and 0 bases at J, with 15 bases between the two ends. The germline gives CDR1 MNHEY, CDR2 SMNVEV (reference sequence). The CDR3 DNA reads TGTGCCAGCAGCTACTACAGGGACTATAGCAATCAGCCCCAGCATTTT. Translation gives CASSYYRDYSNQPQHF.

V gene TRBV28 combines with J gene TRBJ2-7, with D uncertain. The CDR3 has 12 residues. Germline V gene sequence: CDR1 MDHEN, CDR2 SYDVKM. V shed 6 bases and J shed 4 bases, with 10 bases lying between them. The CDR3 region is CASSGAPYEQYF. Written as DNA, the CDR3 is TGTGCCAGCAGCGGTGCCCCGTACGAGCAGTACTTC.

CDR3 coding DNA: TGTGCCAGCAGCTTAGAGTGGACTAGGCCCCGCGAGCAGTTCTTC. Translating it yields CASSLEWTRPREQFF. The chain is built from TRBV7-2 and TRBJ2-1; 7 bases map to TRBD2. CDR3 length: 15 residues. Germline V gene sequence: CDR1 SGHTA, CDR2 FQGNSA. J lost 10 bases, V lost 1 base, and 10 bases had no gene match.

This sequence joins TRBV29-1 and TRBJ1-2; no clear D gene. Germline CDR1 SQVTM, CDR2 ANQGSEA. The CDR3 has 14 amino acids. Trimming took 7 bases from V and 7 from J, leaving 22 bases between them. The CDR3 DNA reads TGCAGCGCTGTAGTGGATCAACTAGGCGGTGGCTACACCTTC. It specifies CSAVVDQLGGGYTF.

This clone is medium-sized in the sample. The V call is TRBV6-4, the J call TRBJ1-5, with D uncertain. Deletions cut 0 bases from V and 1 base from J, with 10 bases between. CDR1 and CDR2 from the germline V gene are MRHNA and SNTAGT. The CDR3 extends over 16 amino acids. This CDR3 reads CASSDSADGSNQPQHF. The CDR3 DNA reads TGTGCCAGCAGTGACTCGGCGGATGGGAGCAATCAGCCCCAGCATTTT.

V is TRBV19 and J is TRBJ1-2; the D gene is possibly TRBD1 (5 bases). The V gene's germline CDR1 is LNHDA and CDR2 SQIVND (reference sequence). The CDR3 consists of 12 residues. V was pared by 6 bases and J by 8 bases, with 13 bases between. The CDR3 DNA is TGTGCCAGTAGCCACCGGGGGGAGGGCTACACCTTC. Translating gives CASSHRGEGYTF.

V usage is TRBV28 and J usage is TRBJ2-2, with a weak D call TRBD2 (5 bases). CDR1 and CDR2 (germline): MDHEN, SYDVKM. V dropped 6 bases and J dropped 0 bases, with 11 bases sitting between them. The CDR3 contains 15 residues. In DNA form, the CDR3 reads TGTGCCAGCAGCTCGTCGGGGTCGAACACCGGGGAGCTGTTTTTT. It specifies CASSSSGSNTGELFF.

V is TRBV5-1 and J is TRBJ1-2, with 9 bases aligning to TRBD1. The germline V gene encodes CDR1 SGHRS and CDR2 YFSETQ. V dropped 0 bases and J dropped 6; count of bases not matched to a gene: 12. CDR3 length: 17 residues. CDR3 amino acids: CASSLVGTGMSVDGYTF. The CDR3 region has the DNA TGCGCCAGCAGCTTGGTTGGGACAGGGATGTCGGTGGATGGCTACACCTTC.

The chain has TRBV11-2 and TRBJ2-7, with 11 bases fitting TRBD2. The germline CDR1 and CDR2 sequences are SGHAT and FQNNGV. With 5 bases clipped from V and 3 bases from J, the junction kept 6 bases outside the gene matches. This CDR3 is built from 15 residues. CDR3 nucleotide sequence: TGTGCCAGCAGCGCCGGGACTAGCGGCTTCTACGAGCAGTACTTC. The encoded protein is CASSAGTSGFYEQYF.

The chain carries TRBV19 and TRBJ2-3; D possibly corresponds to TRBD2 (6 bases). The V end lost 4 bases, the J end lost 1 base, and 12 bases lay between the germline ends. Germline loops: CDR1 LNHDA, CDR2 SQIVND (reference sequence). The CDR3 has 15 amino acids. CDR3 sequence (DNA): TGTGCCAGTAGTAATAACGGGGGTGGCACAGATACGCAGTATTTT. Encoded protein: CASSNNGGGTDTQYF.

This clone was counted only a few times. This chain joins TRBV28 and TRBJ1-1, with TRBD1 identical over 9 bases. CDR3 length: 14 residues. Germline CDR1 MDHEN, CDR2 SYDVKM. V lost 5 bases and J lost 4; bases outside the gene matches: 5. The CDR3 loop reads CASSLQGASTEAFF. As DNA, the CDR3 is TGTGCCAGCAGTCTACAGGGGGCTAGCACTGAAGCTTTCTTT.

This chain joins TRBV7-9 and TRBJ2-1; no firm D call. Germline V gene data show CDR1 as SEHNR and CDR2 as FQNEAQ (reference sequence). This CDR3 spans 12 amino acids. V gave up 5 bases and J gave up 5 bases, with 7 bases separating them. The CDR3 coding sequence is TGTGCCAGCAGCCCCCGGGACAATGAGCAGTTCTTC. Its protein is CASSPRDNEQFF.